The clone carrying this TCR beta chain was seen more than once but under ten times. The antigen is undetermined. The source of the sample is a study of T-cell memory formation after mild COVID-19. Looking at the study overall: Most TCR clusters belonged to a single donor.

The CDR3 covers 12 residues. Looked up from germline, CDR1 is SQVTM and CDR2 is ANQGSEA. Trimming cost V 6 bases and J 4 bases, with 11 bases left between them. 5'RACE, which relied on constant-segment primers, yielded TCR alpha and TCR beta cDNA libraries carrying sample barcodes and UMIs. TCRdb independently ran MiXCR on the 5' RACE reads; one entry per CDR3 protein. The profile shows roughly 300,000 distinct CDR3 sequences, approximately 8% of them singletons. Points from the study as a whole: Later expanders leaned toward CD4+, whereas clones contracting from day 15 to 85 were balanced CD4/CD8. Researchers found some responding clones in pre-infection memory, a sign that cross-reactive memory joined.

The receptor was derived from a young man who had mild COVID-19 (a few samples of this study predate the infection). Cell type and time point are not known. This chain links TRBV29-1 with TRBJ2-3; D uncertain. The specimen was PBMCs or a T cell subset sorted from them (not recorded which). The CDR3 DNA reads TGCAGCGTGGTCCCCCCCGCAGATACGCAGTATTTT. Translation gives CSVVPPADTQYF.